The entry below describes one TCR beta chain. The data belong to a study of blood T cells in healthy people across ages. Germline CDR1 is SGDLS and CDR2 is YYNGEE. The V segment lost 0 bases and the J segment 5 bases; nucleotides outside the gene matches: 6. The CDR3 contains 15 residues. The authors ran a second PCR of 7 to 11 cycles using a sample-barcoded 5' primer and a J-beta primer mix. One entry per CDR3 protein, called by TCRdb with MiXCR from the 5' RACE reads. The profile covers about 1.8 million distinct CDR3 sequences, with 40% to 55% appearing a single time and less than 2.5% taken by the ten largest.

The sequence derives from a woman between 35 and 50 years old in good health. The V and J genes are TRBV9 and TRBJ2-5; 8 bases agree with TRBD2. Sequenced input: blood. CDR3 nucleotide sequence: TGTGCCAGCAGCGTAGTGCCTAGCGGGTTTGAGACCCAGTACTTC. Translating it yields CASSVVPSGFETQYF.